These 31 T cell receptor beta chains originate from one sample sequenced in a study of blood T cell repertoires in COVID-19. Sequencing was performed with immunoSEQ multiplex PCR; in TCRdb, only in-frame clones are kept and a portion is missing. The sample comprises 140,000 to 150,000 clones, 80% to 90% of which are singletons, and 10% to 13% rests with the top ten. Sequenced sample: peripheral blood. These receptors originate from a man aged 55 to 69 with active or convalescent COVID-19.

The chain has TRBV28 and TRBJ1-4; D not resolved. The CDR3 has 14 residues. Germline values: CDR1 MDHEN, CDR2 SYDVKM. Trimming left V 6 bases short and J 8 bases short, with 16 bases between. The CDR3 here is CASRPGRAGEKLFF. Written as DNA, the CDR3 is TGTGCCAGCAGACCGGGGAGGGCAGGAGAAAAACTGTTTTTT.

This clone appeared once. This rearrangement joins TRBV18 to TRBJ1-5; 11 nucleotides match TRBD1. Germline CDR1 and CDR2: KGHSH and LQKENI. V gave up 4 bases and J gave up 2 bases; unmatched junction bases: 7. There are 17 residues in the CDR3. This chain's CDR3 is CASSRTGGLEGNQPQHF. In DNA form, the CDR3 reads TGTGCCAGCTCACGGACAGGGGGCCTTGAGGGCAATCAGCCCCAGCATTTT. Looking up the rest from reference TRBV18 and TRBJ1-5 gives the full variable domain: NAGVMQNPRHLVRRRGQEARLRCSPMKGHSHVYWYRQLPEEGLKFMVYLQKENIIDESGMPKERFSAEFPKEGPSILRIQQVVRGDSAAYFCASSRTGGLEGNQPQHFGDGTRLSIL.

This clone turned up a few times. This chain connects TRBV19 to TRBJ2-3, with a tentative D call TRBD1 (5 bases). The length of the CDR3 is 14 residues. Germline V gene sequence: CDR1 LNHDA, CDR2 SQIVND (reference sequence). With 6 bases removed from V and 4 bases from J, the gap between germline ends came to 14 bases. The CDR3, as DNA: TGTGCCAGTAGCCCGAAGGGGTGGGCAGATACGCAGTATTTT. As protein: CASSPKGWADTQYF.

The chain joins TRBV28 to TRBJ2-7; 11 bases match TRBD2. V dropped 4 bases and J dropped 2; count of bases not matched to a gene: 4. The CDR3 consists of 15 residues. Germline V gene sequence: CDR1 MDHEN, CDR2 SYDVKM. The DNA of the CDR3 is TGTGCCAGCAGTTCTAGCGGGAGGATCACCTACGAGCAGTACTTC. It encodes CASSSSGRITYEQYF.

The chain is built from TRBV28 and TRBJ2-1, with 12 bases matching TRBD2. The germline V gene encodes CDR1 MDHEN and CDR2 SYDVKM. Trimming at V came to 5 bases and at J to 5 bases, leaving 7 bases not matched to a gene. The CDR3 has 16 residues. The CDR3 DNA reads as TGTGCCAGCAGTCCCACCCTAGCGGGAGGGGACAATGAGCAGTTCTTC. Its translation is CASSPTLAGGDNEQFF.

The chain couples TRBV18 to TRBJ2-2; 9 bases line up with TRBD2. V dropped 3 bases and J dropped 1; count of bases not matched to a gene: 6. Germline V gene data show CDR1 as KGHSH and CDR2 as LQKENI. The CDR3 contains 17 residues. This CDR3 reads CASSPIAGELNTGELFF. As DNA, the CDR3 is TGTGCCAGCTCACCTATAGCGGGAGAGTTGAACACCGGGGAGCTGTTTTTT.

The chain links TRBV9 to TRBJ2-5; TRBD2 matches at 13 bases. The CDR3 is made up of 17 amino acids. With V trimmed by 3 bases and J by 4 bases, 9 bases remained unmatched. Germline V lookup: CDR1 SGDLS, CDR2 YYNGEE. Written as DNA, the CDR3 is TGTGCCAGCAGCGCAGGACTAGCGGGAGATTCCCGAGAGACCCAGTACTTC. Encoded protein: CASSAGLAGDSRETQYF.

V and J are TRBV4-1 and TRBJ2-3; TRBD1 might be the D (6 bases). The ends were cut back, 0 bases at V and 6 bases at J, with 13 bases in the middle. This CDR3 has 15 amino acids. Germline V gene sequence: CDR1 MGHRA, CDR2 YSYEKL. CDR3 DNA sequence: TGCGCCAGCAGCCAAGATAGGGGGATAGGGGATACGCAGTATTTT. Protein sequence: CASSQDRGIGDTQYF.

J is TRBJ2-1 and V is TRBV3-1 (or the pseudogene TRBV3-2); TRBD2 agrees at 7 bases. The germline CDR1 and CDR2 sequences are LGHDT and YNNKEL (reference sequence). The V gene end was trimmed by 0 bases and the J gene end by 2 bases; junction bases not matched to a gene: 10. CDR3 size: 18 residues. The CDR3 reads CASSQDKRRELAYNEQFF. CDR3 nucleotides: TGTGCCAGCAGCCAAGATAAAAGGCGGGAGTTGGCCTACAATGAGCAGTTCTTC.

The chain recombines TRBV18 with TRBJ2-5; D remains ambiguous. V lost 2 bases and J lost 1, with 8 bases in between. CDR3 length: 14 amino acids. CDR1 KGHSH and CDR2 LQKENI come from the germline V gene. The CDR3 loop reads CASSPDLVQETQYF. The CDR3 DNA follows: TGTGCCAGCTCACCAGACTTGGTCCAAGAGACCCAGTACTTC.

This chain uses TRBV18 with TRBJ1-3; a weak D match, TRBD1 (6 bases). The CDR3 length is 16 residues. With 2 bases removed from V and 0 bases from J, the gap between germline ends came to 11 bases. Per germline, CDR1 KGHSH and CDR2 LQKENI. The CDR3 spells CASSPSGQSSGNTIYF. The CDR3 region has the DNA TGTGCCAGCTCACCATCCGGACAGAGCTCTGGAAACACCATATATTTT.

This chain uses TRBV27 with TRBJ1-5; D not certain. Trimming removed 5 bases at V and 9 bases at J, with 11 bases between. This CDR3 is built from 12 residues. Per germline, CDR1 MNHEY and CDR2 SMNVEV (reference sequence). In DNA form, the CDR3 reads TGTGCCAGCAGTAAAAACCTCGGGCCCCAGCATTTT. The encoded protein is CASSKNLGPQHF.

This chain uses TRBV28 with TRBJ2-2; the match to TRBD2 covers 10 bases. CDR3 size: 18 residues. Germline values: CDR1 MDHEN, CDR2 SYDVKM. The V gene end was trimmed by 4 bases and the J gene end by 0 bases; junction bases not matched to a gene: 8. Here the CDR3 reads CASSSSSGSPANTGELFF. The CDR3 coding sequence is TGTGCCAGCAGTTCATCTAGCGGGAGCCCCGCGAACACCGGGGAGCTGTTTTTT.

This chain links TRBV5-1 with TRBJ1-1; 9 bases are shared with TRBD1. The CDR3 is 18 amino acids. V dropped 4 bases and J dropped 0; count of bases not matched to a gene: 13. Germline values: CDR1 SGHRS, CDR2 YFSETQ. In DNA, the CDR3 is TGCGCCAGCAGCCCGGGACAGGGTGTTCTTTCAGTGAACACTGAAGCTTTCTTT. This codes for CASSPGQGVLSVNTEAFF.

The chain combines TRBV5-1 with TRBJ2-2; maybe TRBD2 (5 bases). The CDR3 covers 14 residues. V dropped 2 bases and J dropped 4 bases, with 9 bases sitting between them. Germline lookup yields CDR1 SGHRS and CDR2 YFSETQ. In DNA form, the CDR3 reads TGCGCCAGCAGCTTTTCGGGGTTCACCGGGGAGCTGTTTTTT. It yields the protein CASSFSGFTGELFF.

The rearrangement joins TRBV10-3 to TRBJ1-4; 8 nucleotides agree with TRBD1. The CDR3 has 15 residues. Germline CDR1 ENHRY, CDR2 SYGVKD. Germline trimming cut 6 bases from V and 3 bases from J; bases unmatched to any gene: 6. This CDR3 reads CAIRNRQGPNEKLFF. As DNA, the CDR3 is TGTGCCATCAGGAACCGACAGGGGCCTAATGAAAAACTGTTTTTT.

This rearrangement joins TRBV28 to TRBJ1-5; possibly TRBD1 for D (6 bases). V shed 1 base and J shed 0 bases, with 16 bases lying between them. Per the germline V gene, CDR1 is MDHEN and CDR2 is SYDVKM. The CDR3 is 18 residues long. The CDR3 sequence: CASSLFPGQRFSNQPQHF. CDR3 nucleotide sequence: TGTGCCAGCAGTTTATTCCCGGGACAAAGGTTTAGCAATCAGCCCCAGCATTTT. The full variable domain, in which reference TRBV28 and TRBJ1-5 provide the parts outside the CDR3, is DVKVTQSSRYLVKRTGEKVFLECVQDMDHENMFWYRQDPGLGLRLIYFSYDVKMKEKGDIPEGYSVSREKKERFSLILESASTNQTSMYLCASSLFPGQRFSNQPQHFGDGTRLSIL.

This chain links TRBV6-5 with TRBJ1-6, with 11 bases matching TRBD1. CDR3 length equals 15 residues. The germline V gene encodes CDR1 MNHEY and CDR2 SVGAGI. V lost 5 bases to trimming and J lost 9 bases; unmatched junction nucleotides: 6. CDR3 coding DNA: TGTGCCAGCAGTCCCACCGGGACAGGGGGTTCACCCCTCCACTTT. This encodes CASSPTGTGGSPLHF.

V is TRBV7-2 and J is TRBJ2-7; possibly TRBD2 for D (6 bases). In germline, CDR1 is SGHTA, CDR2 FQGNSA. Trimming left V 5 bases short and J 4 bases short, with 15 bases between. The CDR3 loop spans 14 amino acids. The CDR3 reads CASSVRDGGYEQYF. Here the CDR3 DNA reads TGTGCCAGCAGCGTCCGGGACGGGGGTTACGAGCAGTACTTC.

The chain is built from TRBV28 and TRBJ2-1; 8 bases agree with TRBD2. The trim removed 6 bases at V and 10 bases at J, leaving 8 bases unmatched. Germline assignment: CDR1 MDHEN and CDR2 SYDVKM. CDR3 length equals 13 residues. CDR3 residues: CASSVAGRGEQFF. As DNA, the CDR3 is TGTGCCAGCAGCGTAGCGGGAAGAGGCGAGCAGTTCTTC.

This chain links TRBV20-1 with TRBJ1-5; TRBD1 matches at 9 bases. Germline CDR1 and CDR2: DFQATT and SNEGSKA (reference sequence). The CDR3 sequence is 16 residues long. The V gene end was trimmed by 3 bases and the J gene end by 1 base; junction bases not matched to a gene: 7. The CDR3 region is CSASSGTGSSNQPQHF. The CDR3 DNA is TGCAGTGCTAGTTCGGGGACAGGGTCCAGCAATCAGCCCCAGCATTTT.

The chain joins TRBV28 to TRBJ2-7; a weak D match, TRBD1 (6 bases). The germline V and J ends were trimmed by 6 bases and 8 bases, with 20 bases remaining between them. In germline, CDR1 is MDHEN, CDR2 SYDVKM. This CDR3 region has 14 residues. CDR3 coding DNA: TGTGCCAGCAGGACAGGTCGAGAGGAGGTCAAGCAGTACTTC. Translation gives CASRTGREEVKQYF. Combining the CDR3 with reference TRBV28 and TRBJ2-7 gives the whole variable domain DVKVTQSSRYLVKRTGEKVFLECVQDMDHENMFWYRQDPGLGLRLIYFSYDVKMKEKGDIPEGYSVSREKKERFSLILESASTNQTSMYLCASRTGREEVKQYFGPGTRLTVT.

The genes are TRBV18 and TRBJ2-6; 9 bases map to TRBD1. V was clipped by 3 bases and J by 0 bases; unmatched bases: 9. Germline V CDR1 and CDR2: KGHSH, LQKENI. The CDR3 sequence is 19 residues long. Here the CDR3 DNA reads TGTGCCAGCTCACCTTTGGAGACAGGGGGTAACTCTGGGGCCAACGTCCTGACTTTC. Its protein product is CASSPLETGGNSGANVLTF.

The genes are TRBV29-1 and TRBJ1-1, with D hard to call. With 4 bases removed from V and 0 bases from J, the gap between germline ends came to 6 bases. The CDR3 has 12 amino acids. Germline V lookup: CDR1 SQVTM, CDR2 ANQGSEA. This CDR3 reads CSVVHLNTEAFF. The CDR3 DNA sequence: TGCAGCGTTGTACACCTGAACACTGAAGCTTTCTTT.

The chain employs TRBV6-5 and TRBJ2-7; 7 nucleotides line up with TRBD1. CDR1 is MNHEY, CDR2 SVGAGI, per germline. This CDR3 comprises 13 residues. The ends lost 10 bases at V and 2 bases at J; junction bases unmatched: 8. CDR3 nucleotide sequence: TGTGCCACTAAGACAGGGATCCCCTACGAGCAGTACTTC. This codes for CATKTGIPYEQYF.

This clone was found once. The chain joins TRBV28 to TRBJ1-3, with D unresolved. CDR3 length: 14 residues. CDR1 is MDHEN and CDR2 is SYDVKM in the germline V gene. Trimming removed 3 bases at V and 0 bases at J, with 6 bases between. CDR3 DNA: TGTGCCAGCAGTTTTCACAGCTCTGGAAACACCATATATTTT. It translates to CASSFHSSGNTIYF.

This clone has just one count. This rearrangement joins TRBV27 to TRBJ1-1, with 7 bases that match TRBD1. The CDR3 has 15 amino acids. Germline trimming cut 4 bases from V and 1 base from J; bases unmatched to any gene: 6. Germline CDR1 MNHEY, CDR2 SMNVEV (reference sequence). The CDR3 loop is CASSSRTGENTEAFF. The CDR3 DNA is TGTGCCAGCAGTTCCCGGACAGGCGAGAACACTGAAGCTTTCTTT.

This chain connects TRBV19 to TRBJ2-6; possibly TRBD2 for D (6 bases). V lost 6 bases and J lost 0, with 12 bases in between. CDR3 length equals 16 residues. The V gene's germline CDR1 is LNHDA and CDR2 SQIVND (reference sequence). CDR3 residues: CASRAGSYSGANVLTF. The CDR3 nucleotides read TGTGCCAGTAGAGCCGGGAGTTACTCTGGGGCCAACGTCCTGACTTTC. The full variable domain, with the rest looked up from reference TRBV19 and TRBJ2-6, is DGGITQSPKYLFRKEGQNVTLSCEQNLNHDAMYWYRQDPGQGLRLIYYSQIVNDFQKGDIAEGYSVSREKKESFPLTVTSAQKNPTAFYLCASRAGSYSGANVLTFGAGSRLTVL.

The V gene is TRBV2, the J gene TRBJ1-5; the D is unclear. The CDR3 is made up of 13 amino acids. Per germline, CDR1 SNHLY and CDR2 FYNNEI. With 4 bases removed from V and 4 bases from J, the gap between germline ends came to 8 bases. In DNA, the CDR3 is TGTGCCAGCAGTGCTGCCAGAAATCAGCCCCAGCATTTT. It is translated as CASSAARNQPQHF.

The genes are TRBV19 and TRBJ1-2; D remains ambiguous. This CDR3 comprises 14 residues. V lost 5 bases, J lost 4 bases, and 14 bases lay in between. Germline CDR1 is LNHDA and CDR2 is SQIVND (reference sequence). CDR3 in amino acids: CASSRAEASYGYTF. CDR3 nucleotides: TGTGCCAGTAGTCGGGCGGAGGCCAGCTATGGCTACACCTTC.

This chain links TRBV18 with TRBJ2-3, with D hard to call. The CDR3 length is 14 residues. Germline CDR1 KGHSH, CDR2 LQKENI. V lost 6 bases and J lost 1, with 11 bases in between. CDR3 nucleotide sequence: TGTGCCAGCTCCTCTAACCGGGGCACAGATACGCAGTATTTT. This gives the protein CASSSNRGTDTQYF.